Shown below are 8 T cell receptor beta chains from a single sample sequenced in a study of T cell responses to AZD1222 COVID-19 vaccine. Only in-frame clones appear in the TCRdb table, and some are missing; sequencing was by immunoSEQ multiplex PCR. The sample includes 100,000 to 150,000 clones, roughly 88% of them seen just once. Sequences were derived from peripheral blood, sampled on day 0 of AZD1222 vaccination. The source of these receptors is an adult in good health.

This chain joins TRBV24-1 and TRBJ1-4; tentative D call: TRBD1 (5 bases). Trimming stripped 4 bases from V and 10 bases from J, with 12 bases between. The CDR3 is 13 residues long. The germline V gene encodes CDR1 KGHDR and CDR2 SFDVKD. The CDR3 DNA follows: TGTGCCACCAGTGAGGCAGGGCCGGGAAAACTGTTTTTT. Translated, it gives CATSEAGPGKLFF.

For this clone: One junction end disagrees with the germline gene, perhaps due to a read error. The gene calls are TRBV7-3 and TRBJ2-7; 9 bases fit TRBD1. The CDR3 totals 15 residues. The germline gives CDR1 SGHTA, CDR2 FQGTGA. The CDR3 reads CASSSGQGSPYAQYF. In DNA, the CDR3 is TGTGCCAGCAGCTCGGGACAGGGATCTCCGTACGCGCAGTACTTC.

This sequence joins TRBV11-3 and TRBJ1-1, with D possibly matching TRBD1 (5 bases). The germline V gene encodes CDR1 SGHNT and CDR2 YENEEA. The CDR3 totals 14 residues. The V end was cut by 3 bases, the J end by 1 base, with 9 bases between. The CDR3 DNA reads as TGTGCCAGCAGCTTGAGGGGATCGAACACTGAAGCTTTCTTT. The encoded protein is CASSLRGSNTEAFF.

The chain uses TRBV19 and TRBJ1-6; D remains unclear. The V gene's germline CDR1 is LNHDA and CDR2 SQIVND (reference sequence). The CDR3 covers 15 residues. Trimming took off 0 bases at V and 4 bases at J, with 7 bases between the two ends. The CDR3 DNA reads TGTGCCAGTAGTATAGACAGTTTTTATAATTCACCCCTCCACTTT. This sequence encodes CASSIDSFYNSPLHF. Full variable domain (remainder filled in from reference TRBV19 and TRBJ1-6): DGGITQSPKYLFRKEGQNVTLSCEQNLNHDAMYWYRQDPGQGLRLIYYSQIVNDFQKGDIAEGYSVSREKKESFPLTVTSAQKNPTAFYLCASSIDSFYNSPLHFGNGTRLTVT.

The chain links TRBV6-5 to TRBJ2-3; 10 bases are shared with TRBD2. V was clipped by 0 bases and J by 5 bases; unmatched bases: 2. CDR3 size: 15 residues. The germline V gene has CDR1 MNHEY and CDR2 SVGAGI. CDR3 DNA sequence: TGTGCCAGCAGTTACTCTAGCGGGGGGTTAGATACGCAGTATTTT. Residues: CASSYSSGGLDTQYF.

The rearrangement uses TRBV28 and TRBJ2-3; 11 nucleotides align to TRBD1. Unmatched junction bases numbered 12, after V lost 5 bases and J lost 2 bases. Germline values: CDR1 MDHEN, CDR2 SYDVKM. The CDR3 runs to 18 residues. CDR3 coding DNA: TGTGCCAGCAGTATTAGACCTGGACAGGGGGCATCCACAGATACGCAGTATTTT. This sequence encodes CASSIRPGQGASTDTQYF.

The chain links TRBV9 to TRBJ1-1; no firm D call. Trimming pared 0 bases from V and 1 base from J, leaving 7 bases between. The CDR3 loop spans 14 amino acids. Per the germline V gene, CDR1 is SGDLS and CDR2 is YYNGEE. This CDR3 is CASSVASQNTEAFF. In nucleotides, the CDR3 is TGTGCCAGCAGCGTAGCTTCACAGAACACTGAAGCTTTCTTT.

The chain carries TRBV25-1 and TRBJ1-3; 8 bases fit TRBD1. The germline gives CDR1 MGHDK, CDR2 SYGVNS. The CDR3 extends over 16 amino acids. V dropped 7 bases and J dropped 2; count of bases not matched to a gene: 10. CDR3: CASTDLTGVAGNTIYF. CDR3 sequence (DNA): TGTGCCAGCACTGACCTGACAGGGGTCGCTGGAAACACCATATATTTT.